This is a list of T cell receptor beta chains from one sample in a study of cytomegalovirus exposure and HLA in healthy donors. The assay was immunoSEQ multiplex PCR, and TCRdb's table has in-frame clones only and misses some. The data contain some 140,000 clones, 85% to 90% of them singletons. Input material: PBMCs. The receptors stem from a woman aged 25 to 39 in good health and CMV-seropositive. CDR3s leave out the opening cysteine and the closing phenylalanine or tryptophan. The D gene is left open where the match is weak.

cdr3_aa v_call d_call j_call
ASRPGNTEAF TRBV6-5 - TRBJ1-1
ASSMGHLSGNTIY TRBV19 - TRBJ1-3
ASSLNGGAGEQF TRBV27 TRBD2 TRBJ2-1
AITTANYGYT TRBV28 - TRBJ1-2
SASYSSLF TRBV20-1 - TRBJ2-1
ASSQETTASYEQY TRBV4-2 - TRBJ2-7
ASSRNPGTSGETQY TRBV7-3 TRBD2 TRBJ2-5
ASSYALAHTRNEQF TRBV7-9 - TRBJ2-1
ATSRVPGTKNIQY TRBV15 - TRBJ2-4
ASSWTSGDEQY TRBV5-8 TRBD2 TRBJ2-7
ASSSGANVLT TRBV4-2 - TRBJ2-6
ASRRGRTQETQY TRBV2 TRBD2 TRBJ2-5
SVEFFGDTQY TRBV29-1 - TRBJ2-3
ASSEASKGNYGYT TRBV2 - TRBJ1-2
ASSYLITGETEAF TRBV6-6 TRBD1 TRBJ1-1
ASSPTGTGRPDTQY TRBV27 TRBD1 TRBJ2-3
ASHRGPTDTQY TRBV6-6 TRBD1 TRBJ2-3
ASSQGTVSSYEQY TRBV4-1 - TRBJ2-7
ASSLWVAVGQGVGGYT TRBV7-8 TRBD1 TRBJ1-2
ASSPDRSDTQY TRBV5-4 - TRBJ2-3
ASSLISGLALGEQF TRBV5-4 TRBD2 TRBJ2-1
ASSRGLGDYEQY TRBV5-6 TRBD2 TRBJ2-7
ASSLDRGGNEQF TRBV2 TRBD1 TRBJ2-1
ASSLIAPSGVGYGYT TRBV7-2 - TRBJ1-2
ASSFGAGKLYEQY TRBV5-5 - TRBJ2-7
ASSSFGNTIY TRBV7-2 - TRBJ1-3
ASSPGQGAGEQY TRBV27 TRBD1 TRBJ2-7
ASSYSGGGTDTQY TRBV5-1 TRBD2 TRBJ2-3
ASSQVGPPLYNSPLH TRBV4-1 - TRBJ1-6
ASSVLTGDPMNTEAF TRBV9 - TRBJ1-1
ASSSAEGGQHNEQF TRBV5-4 TRBD1 TRBJ2-1
ASSPPIGTEAF TRBV18 - TRBJ1-1
ASSLAGASYEQY TRBV11-2 - TRBJ2-7
ATSNPDREYEQY TRBV15 - TRBJ2-7
ASSLGADNEQF TRBV5-1 - TRBJ2-1
ASSHRPQGTGELF TRBV6-5 - TRBJ2-2
ASSPRLAGGLVGEQY TRBV7-9 TRBD2 TRBJ2-7
ASSSSGSYNSPLH TRBV5-5 - TRBJ1-6
ASSEGTGEGDEQF TRBV10-1 TRBD1 TRBJ2-1
ASRGTDYEQY TRBV6-5 TRBD1 TRBJ2-7
ASSDGQGVGQPQH TRBV19 TRBD1 TRBJ1-5
ASSQIGQGGGYT TRBV7-9 TRBD1 TRBJ1-2
ASRPTYSGNTIY TRBV19 - TRBJ1-3
ASSGSYGYT TRBV2 - TRBJ1-2
ASSSIIAGVSYEQY TRBV5-1 TRBD2 TRBJ2-7
ASSLDINQPQH TRBV5-1 - TRBJ1-5
ASSLLIIRDSPLDEQY TRBV7-9 - TRBJ2-7
ASSLGGNNEKLF TRBV7-9 - TRBJ1-4
ASSFISGRAQF TRBV27 TRBD2 TRBJ2-1
ASSIRTGATSGDEQY TRBV19 TRBD1 TRBJ2-7
ASSEGQAFGYT TRBV28 TRBD1 TRBJ1-2
ASSPGTRDQF TRBV5-1 TRBD2 TRBJ2-1
ASTGQGANSPLH TRBV2 TRBD1 TRBJ1-6
ASSAGHSNQPQH TRBV27 - TRBJ1-5
ASNSQGASEQY TRBV5-1 TRBD1 TRBJ2-7